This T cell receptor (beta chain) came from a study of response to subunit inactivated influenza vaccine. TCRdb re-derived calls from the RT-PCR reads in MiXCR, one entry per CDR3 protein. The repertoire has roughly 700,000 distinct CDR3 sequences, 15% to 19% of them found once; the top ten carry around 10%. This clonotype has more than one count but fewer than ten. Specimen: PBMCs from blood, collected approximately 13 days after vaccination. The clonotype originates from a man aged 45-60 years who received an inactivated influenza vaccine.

The CDR3 sequence is CASSSRGAYQETQYF. CDR3 in DNA: TGTGCCAGCAGTTCACGTGGGGCGTACCAAGAGACCCAGTACTTC. This chain uses TRBV7-9 with TRBJ2-5; a possible D gene is TRBD1 (5 bases). V was clipped by 6 bases and J by 0 bases, with 14 bases between them. In germline, CDR1 is SEHNR, CDR2 FQNEAQ (reference sequence). The CDR3 runs to 15 residues.